The 23 T cell receptor beta chains below all came from one sample that was sequenced in a study of early T cells in non-severe SARS-CoV-2 infection. Each CDR3 protein gets one entry after TCRdb re-called the 5' RACE reads with MiXCR. In the table there are 45,000 to 50,000 distinct CDR3 sequences, roughly 5.3% of which are singletons. The specimen was whole blood. The receptor source for this set is an adult who was a healthcare worker with PCR-confirmed SARS-CoV-2 infection or an uninfected control (not recorded which).

The chain recombines TRBV7-9 with TRBJ1-1; D may be TRBD1 (6 bases). Germline V CDR1 and CDR2: SEHNR, FQNEAQ (reference sequence). The CDR3 is 16 amino acids. Deletions cut 5 bases from V and 1 base from J, with 17 bases between. As DNA, the CDR3 is TGTGCCAGCAGCCAACCCATAGGGGGGGCGAACACTGAAGCTTTCTTT. It encodes CASSQPIGGANTEAFF. The full variable domain, its missing parts supplied by reference TRBV7-9 and TRBJ1-1, is DTGVSQNPRHKITKRGQNVTFRCDPISEHNRLYWYRQTLGQGPEFLTYFQNEAQLEKSRLLSDRFSAERPKGSFSTLEIQRTEQGDSAMYLCASSQPIGGANTEAFFGQGTRLTVV.

This clonotype was seen ten or more times. This rearrangement joins TRBV20-1 to TRBJ2-2; TRBD1 aligns across 12 bases. The CDR3 length is 17 residues. With V trimmed by 6 bases and J by 5 bases, 13 bases remained unmatched. In germline, CDR1 is DFQATT, CDR2 SNEGSKA (reference sequence). Written as DNA, the CDR3 is TGCAGTGCCTACGCGGGGGACAGGGGGCGTCAGACCGGGGAGCTGTTTTTT. It yields the protein CSAYAGDRGRQTGELFF.

This clonotype showed up many times. The chain joins TRBV7-2 to TRBJ2-1; D assignment may be TRBD1 or TRBD2 (5 bases each). Trimming stripped 5 bases from V and 12 bases from J, with 23 bases between. The germline CDR1 and CDR2 sequences are SGHTA and FQGNSA. This CDR3 region has 15 residues. The CDR3 region is CASSLARQTFGGQFF. In DNA form, the CDR3 reads TGTGCCAGCAGCCTGGCTCGACAAACCTTTGGGGGGCAGTTCTTC.

This clonotype appeared many times. This sequence joins TRBV6-1 and TRBJ2-1; a possible D gene is TRBD1 (6 bases). Trimming removed 5 bases at V and 4 bases at J, with 9 bases between. This CDR3 is built from 13 residues. Per germline, CDR1 MNHNS and CDR2 SASEGT. The CDR3 here is CASSRQGYNEQFF. Written as DNA, the CDR3 is TGTGCCAGCAGTCGGCAGGGGTACAATGAGCAGTTCTTC.

This clonotype was picked up many times. This rearrangement joins TRBV6-2 or TRBV6-3 to TRBJ2-2; 9 nucleotides agree with TRBD2. This CDR3 has 15 amino acids. The V and J ends lost 6 bases and 5 bases, in that order; junction bases with no gene match: 7. The germline gives CDR1 MNHEY, CDR2 SVGEGT. CDR3 loop: CASSLSGGETGELFF. DNA for the CDR3: TGTGCCAGCAGCCTTAGCGGGGGAGAGACCGGGGAGCTGTTTTTT.

This clonotype was detected many times. This chain links TRBV20-1 with TRBJ1-1; the match to TRBD1 covers 9 bases. The CDR3 is 15 residues long. CDR1 is DFQATT and CDR2 is SNEGSKA in the germline V gene (reference sequence). Losses at the gene ends were 0 bases for V and 6 bases for J; bases not matched to a gene: 8. As DNA, the CDR3 is TGCAGTGCTAGAGATGCCGGGACAGGGTACGCTGAAGCTTTCTTT. Its translation: CSARDAGTGYAEAFF.

This clonotype came up many times. The chain has TRBV11-2 and TRBJ1-2; 10 bases line up with TRBD1. From germline, CDR1 is SGHAT and CDR2 FQNNGV. Trimming removed 5 bases from V and 5 bases from J; junction bases left unmatched: 8. The CDR3 is 15 amino acids. CDR3 DNA: TGTGCCAGCAGCCGAGGGACAGGGGAGGGTTATGGCTACACCTTC. Encoded protein: CASSRGTGEGYGYTF.

This clonotype was counted ten times or more. The chain employs TRBV12-3 or TRBV12-4 and TRBJ2-7; D unclear. The V gene lost 6 bases and the J gene lost 3 bases, with 18 bases spanning the gap. This CDR3 region has 15 residues. CDR3 in amino acids: CASRAHATRRYEQYF. The CDR3 DNA is TGTGCCAGCAGGGCCCATGCCACGCGGCGCTACGAGCAGTACTTC.

In its sample, this clonotype was seen a few times. This chain joins TRBV12-3 or TRBV12-4 and TRBJ1-3; D gene ambiguous. The CDR3 contains 15 residues. V was clipped by 1 base and J by 0 bases, with 7 bases between them. CDR3: CASSLDVYSGNTIYF. The CDR3 DNA reads as TGTGCCAGCAGTTTAGACGTCTACTCTGGAAACACCATATATTTT.

This clonotype has at least ten counts. The rearrangement uses TRBV19 and TRBJ2-3; D ambiguous. There are 13 residues in the CDR3. The V gene lost 7 bases and the J gene lost 5 bases, with 13 bases spanning the gap. Germline V lookup: CDR1 LNHDA, CDR2 SQIVND (reference sequence). CDR3 in DNA: TGTGCCAGTATCCTCACTGGCGAAGATACGCAGTATTTT. This gives the protein CASILTGEDTQYF.

This clonotype was observed many times. The chain is built from TRBV20-1 and TRBJ2-1; 7 bases match TRBD2. This CDR3 has 15 amino acids. V lost 0 bases, J lost 8 bases, and 10 bases stayed unmatched. Germline values: CDR1 DFQATT, CDR2 SNEGSKA (reference sequence). The CDR3 coding sequence is TGCAGTGCTAGAGAGGGTAGCGGGTCTGGAGATGAGCAGTTCTTC. Its protein is CSAREGSGSGDEQFF.

This clonotype was recorded many times. The rearrangement links TRBV5-6 to TRBJ1-1; tentatively, D is TRBD1 (5 bases). The CDR3 is 15 amino acids. V was clipped by 0 bases and J by 4 bases, with 13 bases between them. Per the germline V gene, CDR1 is SGHDT and CDR2 is YYEEEE. DNA for the CDR3: TGTGCCAGCAGCTTGGGGGCAGGGTGGAGCACTGAAGCTTTCTTT. Amino acid sequence: CASSLGAGWSTEAFF.

This clonotype has ten or more counts. The chain couples TRBV29-1 to TRBJ2-3; D call uncertain. CDR3 length: 14 amino acids. Between the trimmed V and J ends, which lost 8 bases and 4 bases, there was a span of 19 bases. Germline V gene data show CDR1 as SQVTM and CDR2 as ANQGSEA. For the CDR3, the DNA is TGCAGCCCAAGACTCCTCAAGGGCGCAGATACGCAGTATTTT. It encodes CSPRLLKGADTQYF.

In this sample, this clonotype turned up many times. The CDR3 spells CASSIAGGPVEQYF. The CDR3 nucleotides are TGTGCCAGCAGCATAGCGGGAGGGCCGGTTGAGCAGTACTTC. The chain has TRBV27 and TRBJ2-7; 11 positions agree with TRBD2. CDR3 size: 14 residues. CDR1 MNHEY and CDR2 SMNVEV come from the germline V gene (reference sequence). V was pared by 6 bases and J by 7 bases, with 8 bases of the junction left unmatched.

This clonotype showed up many times. This chain uses TRBV5-6 with TRBJ1-6; D not resolved. The germline V gene encodes CDR1 SGHDT and CDR2 YYEEEE. The germline V and J ends were trimmed by 7 bases and 8 bases, with 19 bases remaining between them. The CDR3 consists of 15 residues. Written as DNA, the CDR3 is TGTGCCAGCGGTCCAACTCGAGAAATTTATTCACCCCTCCACTTT. This encodes CASGPTREIYSPLHF.

The sample holds one count of this clonotype. A much larger clone lies a single base off, so this may be a read error. V and J are TRBV7-9 and TRBJ2-5; D remains unclear. Germline lookup yields CDR1 SEHNR and CDR2 FQNEAQ (reference sequence). The CDR3 length is 11 residues. In nucleotides, the CDR3 is TGTGTCAGCACAACTGGAGAGACCCAGTACTTC. Translated, it gives CVSTTGETQYF. Filled out from reference TRBV7-9 and TRBJ2-5, the complete variable domain reads DTGVSQNPRHKITKRGQNVTFRCDPISEHNRLYWYRQTLGQGPEFLTYFQNEAQLEKSRLLSDRFSAERPKGSFSTLEIQRTEQGDSAMYLCVSTTGETQYFGPGTRLLVL.

This clonotype was found many times. V gene TRBV5-1 combines with J gene TRBJ1-6; TRBD1 might be the D (6 bases). The CDR3 extends over 14 amino acids. V was pared by 4 bases and J by 14 bases, with 19 bases between. Germline V gene data show CDR1 as SGHRS and CDR2 as YFSETQ. In nucleotides, the CDR3 is TGCGCCAGCAGCACTGGGGGCTCTCCGTCCACCCTCCACTTT. Its translation: CASSTGGSPSTLHF.

This clonotype has ten or more counts. The chain joins TRBV12-3 or TRBV12-4 to TRBJ1-3; D is possibly TRBD1 (6 bases). Deletions cut 5 bases from V and 3 bases from J, with 17 bases between. The CDR3 length is 16 residues. CDR3 coding DNA: TGTGCCAGCAGTCCTAGCGGTAGGGGGAGTGGAAACACCATATATTTT. It translates to CASSPSGRGSGNTIYF.

At least ten counts were recorded for this clonotype. The chain couples TRBV2 to TRBJ2-2; the match to TRBD2 covers 8 bases. V was pared by 6 bases and J by 1 base, with 4 bases of the junction left unmatched. The germline V gene has CDR1 SNHLY and CDR2 FYNNEI. The length of the CDR3 is 15 residues. CDR3 in amino acids: CASRTSAGNTGELFF. DNA of the CDR3: TGTGCCAGCAGGACTAGCGCCGGGAACACCGGGGAGCTGTTTTTT.

This clonotype occurred many times. The gene calls are TRBV20-1 and TRBJ2-1; the D is unclear. V was shortened by 0 bases and J by 6 bases, with 12 bases between the two germline ends. This CDR3 contains 14 residues. Germline CDR1 reads DFQATT; CDR2 reads SNEGSKA (reference sequence). The CDR3 DNA sequence: TGCAGTGCTAGAGATTTTAGGGTGGTCAATGAGCAGTTCTTC. Encoded protein: CSARDFRVVNEQFF.

This clonotype was seen a few times. V is TRBV5-1 and J is TRBJ2-5; tentative D call: TRBD1 (6 bases). The CDR3 sequence is 13 residues long. CDR1 and CDR2 (germline): SGHRS, YFSETQ. Trimming stripped 1 base from V and 5 bases from J, with 9 bases between. The CDR3 bases are TGCGCCAGCAGCTTGTCAGGGGCGGAGACCCAGTACTTC. Translated, it gives CASSLSGAETQYF. The full variable domain, rest sourced from reference TRBV5-1 and TRBJ2-5, is KAGVTQTPRYLIKTRGQQVTLSCSPISGHRSVSWYQQTPGQGLQFLFEYFSETQRNKGNFPGRFSGRQFSNSRSEMNVSTLELGDSALYLCASSLSGAETQYFGPGTRLLVL.

This chain uses TRBV7-9 with TRBJ2-3; TRBD2 matches 9 bases. CDR1 and CDR2 from the germline V gene are SEHNR and FQNEAQ (reference sequence). The CDR3 has 14 residues. The J segment lost 7 bases and the V segment lost 8 bases, leaving 10 bases of the junction unmatched. CDR3 loop: CASSLAGDLYTQYF. In DNA form, the CDR3 reads TGTGCCAGCTCACTAGCGGGTGATTTGTATACGCAGTATTTT.

There are many counts of this clonotype. The chain joins TRBV12-3 or TRBV12-4 to TRBJ2-1, with 9 bases matching TRBD1. The CDR3 is made up of 14 amino acids. J was trimmed by 7 bases and V by 9 bases; bases with no gene match: 10. The CDR3 coding sequence is TGTGCCAGTCTATCCGCCGGGACAGGGAATGAGCAGTTCTTC. It specifies CASLSAGTGNEQFF.